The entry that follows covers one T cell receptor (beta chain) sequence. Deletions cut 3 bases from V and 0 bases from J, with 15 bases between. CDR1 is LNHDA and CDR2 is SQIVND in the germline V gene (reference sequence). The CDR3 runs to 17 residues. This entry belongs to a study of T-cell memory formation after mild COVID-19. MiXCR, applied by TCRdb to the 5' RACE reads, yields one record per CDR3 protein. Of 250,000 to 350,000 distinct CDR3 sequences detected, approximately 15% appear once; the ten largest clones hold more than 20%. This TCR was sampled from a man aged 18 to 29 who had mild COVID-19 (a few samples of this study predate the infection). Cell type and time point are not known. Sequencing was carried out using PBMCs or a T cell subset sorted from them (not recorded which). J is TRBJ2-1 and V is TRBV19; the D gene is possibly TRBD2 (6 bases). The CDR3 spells CASSMIRAGSSYNEQFF. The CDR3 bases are TGTGCCAGTAGTATGATTAGGGCGGGGAGCTCCTACAATGAGCAGTTCTTC.